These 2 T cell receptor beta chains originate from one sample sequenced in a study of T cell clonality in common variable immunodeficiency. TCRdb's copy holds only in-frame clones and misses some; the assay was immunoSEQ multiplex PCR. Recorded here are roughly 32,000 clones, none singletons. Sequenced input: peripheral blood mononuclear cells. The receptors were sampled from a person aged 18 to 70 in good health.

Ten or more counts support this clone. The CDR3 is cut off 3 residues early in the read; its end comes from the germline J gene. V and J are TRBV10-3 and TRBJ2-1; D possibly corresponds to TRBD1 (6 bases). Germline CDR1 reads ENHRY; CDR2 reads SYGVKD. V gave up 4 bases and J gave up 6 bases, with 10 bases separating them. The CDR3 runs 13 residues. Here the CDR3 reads CAISGAGVNEQFF. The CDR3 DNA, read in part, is TGTGCCATCAGTGGGGCAGGGGTCAATGAG.

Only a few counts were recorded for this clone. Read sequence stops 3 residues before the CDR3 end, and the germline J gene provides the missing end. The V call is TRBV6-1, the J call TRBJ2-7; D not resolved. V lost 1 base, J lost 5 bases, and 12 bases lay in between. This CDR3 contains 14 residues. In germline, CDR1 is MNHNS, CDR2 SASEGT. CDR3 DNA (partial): TGTGCCAGCAGTGAAGAGGTTAGCTCGGACGAG. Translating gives CASSEEVSSDE. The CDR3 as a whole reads CASSEEVSSDEQYF.